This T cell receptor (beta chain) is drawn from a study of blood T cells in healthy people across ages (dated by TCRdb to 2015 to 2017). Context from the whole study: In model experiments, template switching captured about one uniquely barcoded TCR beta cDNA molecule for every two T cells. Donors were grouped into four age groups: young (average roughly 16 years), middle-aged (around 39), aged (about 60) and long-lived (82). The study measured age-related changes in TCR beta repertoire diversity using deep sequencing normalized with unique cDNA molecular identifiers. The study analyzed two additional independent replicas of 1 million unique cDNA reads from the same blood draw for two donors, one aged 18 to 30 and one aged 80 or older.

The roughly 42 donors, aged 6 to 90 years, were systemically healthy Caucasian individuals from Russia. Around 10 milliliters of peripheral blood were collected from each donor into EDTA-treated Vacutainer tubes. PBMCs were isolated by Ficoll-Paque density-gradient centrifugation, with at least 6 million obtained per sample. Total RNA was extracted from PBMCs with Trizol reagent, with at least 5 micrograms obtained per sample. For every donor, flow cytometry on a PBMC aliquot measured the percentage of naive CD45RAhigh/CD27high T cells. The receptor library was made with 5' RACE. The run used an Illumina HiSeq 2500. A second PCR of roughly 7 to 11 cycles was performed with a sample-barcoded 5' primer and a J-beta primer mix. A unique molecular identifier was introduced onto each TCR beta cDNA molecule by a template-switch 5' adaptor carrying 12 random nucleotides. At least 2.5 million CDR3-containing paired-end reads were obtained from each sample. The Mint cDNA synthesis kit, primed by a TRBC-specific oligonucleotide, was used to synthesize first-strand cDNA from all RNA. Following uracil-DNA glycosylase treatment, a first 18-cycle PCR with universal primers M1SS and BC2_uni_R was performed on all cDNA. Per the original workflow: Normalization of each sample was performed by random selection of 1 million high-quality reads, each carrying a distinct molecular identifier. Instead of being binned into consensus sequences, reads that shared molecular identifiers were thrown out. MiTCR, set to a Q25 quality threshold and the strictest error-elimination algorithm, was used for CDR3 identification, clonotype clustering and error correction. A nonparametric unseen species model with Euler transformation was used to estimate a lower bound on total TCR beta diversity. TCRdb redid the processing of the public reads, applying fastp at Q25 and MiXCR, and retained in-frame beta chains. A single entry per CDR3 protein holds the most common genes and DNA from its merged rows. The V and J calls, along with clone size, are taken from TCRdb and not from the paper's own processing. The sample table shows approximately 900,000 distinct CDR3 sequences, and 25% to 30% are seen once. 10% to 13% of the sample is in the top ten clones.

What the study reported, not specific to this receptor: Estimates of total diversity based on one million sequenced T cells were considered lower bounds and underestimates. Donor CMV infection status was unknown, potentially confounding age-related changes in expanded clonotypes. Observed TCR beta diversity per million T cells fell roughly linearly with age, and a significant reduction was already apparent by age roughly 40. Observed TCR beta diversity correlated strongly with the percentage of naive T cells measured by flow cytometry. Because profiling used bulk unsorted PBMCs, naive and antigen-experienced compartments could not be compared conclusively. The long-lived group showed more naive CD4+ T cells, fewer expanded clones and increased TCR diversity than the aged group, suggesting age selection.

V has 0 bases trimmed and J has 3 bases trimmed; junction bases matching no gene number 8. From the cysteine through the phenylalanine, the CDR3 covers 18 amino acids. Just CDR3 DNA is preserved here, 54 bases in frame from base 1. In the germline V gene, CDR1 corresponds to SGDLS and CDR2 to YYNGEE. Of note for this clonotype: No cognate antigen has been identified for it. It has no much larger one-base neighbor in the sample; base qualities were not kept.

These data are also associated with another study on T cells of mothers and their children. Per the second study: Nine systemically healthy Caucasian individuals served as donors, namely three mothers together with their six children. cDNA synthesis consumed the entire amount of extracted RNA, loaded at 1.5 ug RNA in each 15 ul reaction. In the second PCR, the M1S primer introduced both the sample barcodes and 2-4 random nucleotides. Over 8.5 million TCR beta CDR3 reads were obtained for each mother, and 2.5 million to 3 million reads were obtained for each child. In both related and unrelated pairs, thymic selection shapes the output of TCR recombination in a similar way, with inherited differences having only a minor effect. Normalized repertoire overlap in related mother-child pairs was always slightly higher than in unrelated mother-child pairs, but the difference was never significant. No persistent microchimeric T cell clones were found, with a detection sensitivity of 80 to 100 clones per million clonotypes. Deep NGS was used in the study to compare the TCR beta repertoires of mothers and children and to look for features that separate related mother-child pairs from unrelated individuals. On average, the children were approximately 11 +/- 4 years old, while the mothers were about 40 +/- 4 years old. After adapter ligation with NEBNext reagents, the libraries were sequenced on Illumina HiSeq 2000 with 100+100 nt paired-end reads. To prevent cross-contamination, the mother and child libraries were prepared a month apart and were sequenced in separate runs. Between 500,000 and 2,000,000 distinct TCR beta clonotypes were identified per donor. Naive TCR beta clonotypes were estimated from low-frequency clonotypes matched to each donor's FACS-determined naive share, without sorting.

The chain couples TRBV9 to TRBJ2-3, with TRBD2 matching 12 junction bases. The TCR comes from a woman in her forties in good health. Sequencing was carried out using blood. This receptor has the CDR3 CASSVEASGGAGTDTQYF. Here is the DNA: TGTGCCAGCAGCGTAGAGGCTAGCGGGGGGGCGGGGACAGATACGCAGTATTTT.